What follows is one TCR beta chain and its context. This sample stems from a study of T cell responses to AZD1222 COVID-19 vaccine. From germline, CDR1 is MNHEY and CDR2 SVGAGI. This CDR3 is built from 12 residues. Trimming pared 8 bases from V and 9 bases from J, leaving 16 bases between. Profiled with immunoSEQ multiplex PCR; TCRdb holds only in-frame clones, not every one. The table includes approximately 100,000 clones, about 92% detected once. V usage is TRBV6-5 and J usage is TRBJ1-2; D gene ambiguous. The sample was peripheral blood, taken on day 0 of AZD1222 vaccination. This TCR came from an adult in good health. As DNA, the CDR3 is TGTGCCAGCGTTACGGGGAGTAATAGCTACACCTTC. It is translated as CASVTGSNSYTF.